This entry features one T cell receptor (beta chain) sequence. Other DNA sequences in the same sample also yield this CDR3. The CDR3 has 13 residues. Germline CDR1 reads SGHVS; CDR2 reads FNYEAQ. Trimming took 5 bases from V and 7 from J; bases not matched to a gene: 7. This record comes from a study of cytomegalovirus exposure and HLA in healthy donors. PCR primers comprised 60 Vbeta and 13 Jbeta primers. Produced via immunoSEQ multiplex PCR; TCRdb's table is partial and in-frame only. The sample has approximately 120,000 clones; 76% are singletons. The donors gave bone marrow, and they were healthy. At the time of sampling, donors were nominally healthy, though unrecorded immune exposures were likely.

Source material: PBMCs. V is TRBV7-6 and J is TRBJ1-2; 7 bases align to TRBD1. This receptor was taken from a woman in her 50s in good health and CMV-seropositive. CDR3 in DNA: TGTGCCAGCAGCCTAACTAGGGGGCGTGGCTACACCTTC. Translating it yields CASSLTRGRGYTF.